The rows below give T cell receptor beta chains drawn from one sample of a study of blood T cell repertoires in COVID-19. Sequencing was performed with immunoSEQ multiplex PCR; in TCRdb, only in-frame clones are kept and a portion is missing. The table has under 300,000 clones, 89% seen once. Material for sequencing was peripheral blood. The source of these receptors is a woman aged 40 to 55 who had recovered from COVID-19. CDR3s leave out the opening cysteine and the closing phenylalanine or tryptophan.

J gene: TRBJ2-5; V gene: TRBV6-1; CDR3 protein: ASSEARSYQETQY
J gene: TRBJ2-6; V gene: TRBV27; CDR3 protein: ASSWGLGANVLT
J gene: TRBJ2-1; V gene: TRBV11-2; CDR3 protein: ASSFDRVAYNEQF
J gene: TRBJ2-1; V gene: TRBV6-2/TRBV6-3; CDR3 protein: ASSSEQGYEQF
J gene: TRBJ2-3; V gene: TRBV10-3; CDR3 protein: AISSATGGSTDTQY
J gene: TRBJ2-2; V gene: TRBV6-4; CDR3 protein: ASSREPDRAIVTGELF
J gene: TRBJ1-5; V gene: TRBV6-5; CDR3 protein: ASSRQGHQPQH
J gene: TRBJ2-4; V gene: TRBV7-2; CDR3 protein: ASSLRGDRVGNIQY
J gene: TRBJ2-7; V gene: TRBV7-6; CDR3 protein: ASSPSSYEQY
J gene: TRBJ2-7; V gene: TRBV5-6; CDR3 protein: ASSSPGQGAFYEQY
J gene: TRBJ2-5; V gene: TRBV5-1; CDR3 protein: ASSLEWDRGKTQY
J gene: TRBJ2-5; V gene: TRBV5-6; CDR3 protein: ASSFPRGNQETQY
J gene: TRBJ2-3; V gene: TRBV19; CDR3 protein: ASSRRTSSLMTDTQY
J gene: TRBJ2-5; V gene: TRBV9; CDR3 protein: ASSAQEGIQETQY
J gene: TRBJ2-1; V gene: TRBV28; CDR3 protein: ASTGGEQF
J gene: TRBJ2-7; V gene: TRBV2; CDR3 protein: ASTEWAGAYEQY
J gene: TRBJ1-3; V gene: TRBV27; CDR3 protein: ASRSDVGVGNTIY
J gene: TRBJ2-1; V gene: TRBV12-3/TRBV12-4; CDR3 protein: ASSPENEQF
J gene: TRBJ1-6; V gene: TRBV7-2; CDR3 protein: ASSLGPPNSPLH
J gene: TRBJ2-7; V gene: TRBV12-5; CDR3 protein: ASGLSSYEQY
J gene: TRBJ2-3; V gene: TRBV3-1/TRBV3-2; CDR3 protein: ASSQGGGPTDTQY
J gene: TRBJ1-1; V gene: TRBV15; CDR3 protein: ATSRDRGTEAF
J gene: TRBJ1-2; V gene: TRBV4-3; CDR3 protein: ASSQGAGGLGGYT
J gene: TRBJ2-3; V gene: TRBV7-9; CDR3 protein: ASSPGTSGDFDTQY
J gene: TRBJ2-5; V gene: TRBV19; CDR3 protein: ASSMRHRGREETQY
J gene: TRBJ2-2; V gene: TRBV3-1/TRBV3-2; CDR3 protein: ASSQGRVGELF
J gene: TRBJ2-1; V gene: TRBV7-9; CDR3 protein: ASSSTSGRDYNEQF
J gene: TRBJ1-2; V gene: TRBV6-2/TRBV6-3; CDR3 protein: ASSNTGTGYGS
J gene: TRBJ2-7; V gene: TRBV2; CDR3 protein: ASRNFEGPYEQY
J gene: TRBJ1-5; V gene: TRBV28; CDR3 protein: ASRTIDREFQPQH
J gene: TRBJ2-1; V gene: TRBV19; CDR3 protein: ASSIGGAGDNEQF
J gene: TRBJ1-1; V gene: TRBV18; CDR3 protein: ASSPNFDDSEAF
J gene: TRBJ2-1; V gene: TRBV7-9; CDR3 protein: ASSLVPFFGRENEQF
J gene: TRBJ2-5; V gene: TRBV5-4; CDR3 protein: ASSLELRGETQY
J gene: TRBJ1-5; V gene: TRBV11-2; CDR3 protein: ASSVGSRGSNQPQH
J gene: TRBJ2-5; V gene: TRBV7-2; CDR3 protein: ARTGLAVGETQY
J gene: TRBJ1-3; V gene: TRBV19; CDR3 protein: ASAQGEGGNTIY
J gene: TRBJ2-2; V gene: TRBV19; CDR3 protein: ASGVTSGAGELF
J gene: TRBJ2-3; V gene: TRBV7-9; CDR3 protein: ASSPGTSGGLGWDTQY
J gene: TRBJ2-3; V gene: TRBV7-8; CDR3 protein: ASSSLSGSTDTQY
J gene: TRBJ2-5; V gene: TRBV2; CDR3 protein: ASQKSGETQY
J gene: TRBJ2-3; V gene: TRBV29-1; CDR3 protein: SVDGTSGDTDTQY
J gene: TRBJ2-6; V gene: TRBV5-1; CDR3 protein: ASSKAGAGPGANVLT
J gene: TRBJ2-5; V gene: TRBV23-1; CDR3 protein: ASSRPGQQETQY
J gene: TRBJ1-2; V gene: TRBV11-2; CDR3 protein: ASSLKLETGLRADGYT
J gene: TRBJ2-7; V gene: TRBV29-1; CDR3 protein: SVGYGRVNEQY
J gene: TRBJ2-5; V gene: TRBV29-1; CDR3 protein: SVSGLAGGPQY
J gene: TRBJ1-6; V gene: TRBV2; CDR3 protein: ASSKGQGNSPLH
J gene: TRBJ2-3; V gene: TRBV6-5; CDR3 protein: ASRLTTDTQY
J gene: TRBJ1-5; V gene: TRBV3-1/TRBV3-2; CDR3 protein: ASSQDPPTGVVIQPQH